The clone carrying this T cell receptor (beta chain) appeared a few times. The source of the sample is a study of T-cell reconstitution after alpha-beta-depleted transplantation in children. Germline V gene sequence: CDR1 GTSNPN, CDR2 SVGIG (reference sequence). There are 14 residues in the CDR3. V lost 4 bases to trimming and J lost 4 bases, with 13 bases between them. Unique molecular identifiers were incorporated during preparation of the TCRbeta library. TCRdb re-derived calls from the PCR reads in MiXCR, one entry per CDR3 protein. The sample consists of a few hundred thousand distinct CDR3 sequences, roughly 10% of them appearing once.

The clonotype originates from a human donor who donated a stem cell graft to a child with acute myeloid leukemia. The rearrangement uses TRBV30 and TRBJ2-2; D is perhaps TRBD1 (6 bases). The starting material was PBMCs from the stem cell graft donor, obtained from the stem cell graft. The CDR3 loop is CAWKTTGITGELFF. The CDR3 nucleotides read TGTGCCTGGAAAACGACAGGAATCACCGGGGAGCTGTTTTTT.